The 10 T cell receptor beta chains given below trace back to one sample, sequenced in a study of blood T cell repertoires in COVID-19. Data came from immunoSEQ multiplex PCR; TCRdb stores just in-frame clones and leaves some out. The sample lists about 190,000 clones; roughly 87% were seen once. Sequencing was performed on peripheral blood. These TCRs come from a woman between 40 and 55 years old with acute or convalescent COVID-19.

This clone was recorded only once. V and J are TRBV5-1 and TRBJ2-3; 8 bases align to TRBD2. The V segment lost 0 bases and the J segment 1 base; nucleotides outside the gene matches: 4. This CDR3 region has 16 residues. The V gene's germline CDR1 is SGHRS and CDR2 YFSETQ. This chain's CDR3 is CASSLGTSSGTDTQYF. CDR3 sequence (DNA): TGCGCCAGCAGCTTGGGGACTAGCTCGGGCACAGATACGCAGTATTTT.

The CDR3 DNA reads TGTGCCAGCTCCGATAGGGGCCTCGCCAAAAACATTCAGTACTTC. This encodes CASSDRGLAKNIQYF. The J gene is TRBJ2-4, the V gene TRBV5-4, with D possibly being TRBD1 (5 bases). V was shortened by 7 bases and J by 1 base, with 15 bases between the two germline ends. CDR1 SGHNT and CDR2 YYREEE come from the germline V gene (reference sequence). This CDR3 has 15 amino acids.

Remarks on this clone: At one end the junction does not follow the germline gene, possibly because of a read error. The rearrangement links TRBV28 to TRBJ1-6, with TRBD1 matching 7 bases. CDR3 length: 16 amino acids. Germline lookup yields CDR1 MDHEN and CDR2 SYDVKM. CDR3 protein: CASSSSTGLYSSPLHF. CDR3 sequence (DNA): TGTGCCAGCAGTTCCTCGACAGGGTTATATAGTTCACCCCTCCACTTT.

V usage is TRBV7-3 and J usage is TRBJ1-1, with TRBD1 matching 7 bases. The CDR3 sequence is 13 residues long. Germline V gene lookup returns CDR1 SGHTA and CDR2 FQGTGA. V lost 5 bases and J lost 2; bases outside the gene matches: 2. The CDR3, as DNA: TGTGCCAGCAGCGGGGACAGAAACACTGAAGCTTTCTTT. This translates into CASSGDRNTEAFF.

In nucleotides, the CDR3 is TGTGCCAGCTCACCCGGCCCGGGGGGCGAGACCCAGTACTTC. It yields the protein CASSPGPGGETQYF. The chain combines TRBV18 with TRBJ2-5; the D gene is possibly TRBD2 (7 bases). The CDR3 has 14 amino acids. Between the trimmed V and J ends, which lost 3 bases and 5 bases, there was a span of 13 bases. Germline CDR1 and CDR2: KGHSH and LQKENI. The full variable domain, rest sourced from reference TRBV18 and TRBJ2-5, is NAGVMQNPRHLVRRRGQEARLRCSPMKGHSHVYWYRQLPEEGLKFMVYLQKENIIDESGMPKERFSAEFPKEGPSILRIQQVVRGDSAAYFCASSPGPGGETQYFGPGTRLLVL.

The sample holds one count of this clone. V usage is TRBV30 and J usage is TRBJ1-1; no clear D. The CDR3 has 11 amino acids. V was trimmed by 2 bases and J by 6 bases, leaving 7 bases between them. CDR1 is GTSNPN and CDR2 is SVGIG in the germline V gene (reference sequence). The CDR3 is CAWSTRAEAFF. DNA of the CDR3: TGTGCCTGGAGTACCCGGGCTGAAGCTTTCTTT. Together with reference TRBV30 and TRBJ1-1, the CDR3 gives the full variable domain: SQTIHQWPATLVQPVGSPLSLECTVEGTSNPNLYWYRQAAGRGLQLLFYSVGIGQISSEVPQNLSASRPQDRQFILSSKKLLLSDSGFYLCAWSTRAEAFFGQGTRLTVV.

The chain is built from TRBV11-2 and TRBJ1-6; D call uncertain. The CDR3 sequence is 12 residues long. Germline V CDR1 and CDR2: SGHAT, FQNNGV. V lost 6 bases, J lost 13 bases, and 13 bases lay in between. In nucleotides, the CDR3 is TGTGCCAGCAGTCTCGGGGAGTTTCCCCTCCACTTT. This encodes CASSLGEFPLHF.

The genes are TRBV18 and TRBJ2-5, with D perhaps TRBD2 (6 bases). Germline CDR1 reads KGHSH; CDR2 reads LQKENI. CDR3 size: 14 residues. The germline V and J ends were trimmed by 6 bases and 5 bases, with 16 bases remaining between them. This chain's CDR3 is CASSQREAGETQYF. The CDR3 DNA reads as TGTGCCAGCTCCCAAAGGGAGGCGGGGGAGACCCAGTACTTC.

This chain's CDR3 is CASSSLQGNNSPLHF. CDR3 nucleotides: TGTGCCAGCAGCTCCCTGCAGGGAAACAATTCACCCCTCCACTTT. V usage is TRBV28 and J usage is TRBJ1-6, with D possibly TRBD1 on 5 matching bases. The V and J ends lost 6 bases and 7 bases respectively, with 16 bases between them. This CDR3 spans 15 amino acids. CDR1 MDHEN and CDR2 SYDVKM come from the germline V gene.

The DNA of the CDR3 is TGTGCCAGCCACACCCCCCAGGTTACTTCAACTAGGAGGTACAATGAGCAGTTCTTC. Its protein product is CASHTPQVTSTRRYNEQFF. J is TRBJ2-1 and V is TRBV5-4; weak D call: TRBD2 (5 bases). This CDR3 spans 19 amino acids. The germline V and J ends were trimmed by 7 bases and 4 bases, with 30 bases remaining between them. Germline CDR1 and CDR2: SGHNT and YYREEE (reference sequence).